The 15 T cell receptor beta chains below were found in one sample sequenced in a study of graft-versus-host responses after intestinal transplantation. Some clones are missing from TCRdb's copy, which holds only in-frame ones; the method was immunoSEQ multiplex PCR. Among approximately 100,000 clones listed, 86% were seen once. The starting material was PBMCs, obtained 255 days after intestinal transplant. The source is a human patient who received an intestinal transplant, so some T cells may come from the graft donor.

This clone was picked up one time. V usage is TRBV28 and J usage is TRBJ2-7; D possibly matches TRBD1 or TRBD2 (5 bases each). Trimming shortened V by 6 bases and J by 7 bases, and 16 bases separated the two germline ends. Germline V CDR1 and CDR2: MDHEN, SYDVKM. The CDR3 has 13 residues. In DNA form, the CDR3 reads TGTGCCAGCAGCTCTTACGGGGACCTGGAGCAGTACGTC. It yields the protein CASSSYGDLEQYV.

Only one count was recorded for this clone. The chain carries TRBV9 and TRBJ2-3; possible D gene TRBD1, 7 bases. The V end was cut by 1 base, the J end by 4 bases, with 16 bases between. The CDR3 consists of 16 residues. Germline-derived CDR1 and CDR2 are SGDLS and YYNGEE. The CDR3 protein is CASSVQDQGGPDTQYF. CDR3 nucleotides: TGTGCCAGCAGCGTACAGGACCAGGGGGGTCCAGATACGCAGTATTTT.

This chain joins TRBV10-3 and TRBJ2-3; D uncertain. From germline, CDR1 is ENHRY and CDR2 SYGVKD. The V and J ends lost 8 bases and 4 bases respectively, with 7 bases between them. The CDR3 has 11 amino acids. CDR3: CAIAFSDTQYF. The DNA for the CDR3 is TGTGCCATCGCTTTCTCAGATACGCAGTATTTT.

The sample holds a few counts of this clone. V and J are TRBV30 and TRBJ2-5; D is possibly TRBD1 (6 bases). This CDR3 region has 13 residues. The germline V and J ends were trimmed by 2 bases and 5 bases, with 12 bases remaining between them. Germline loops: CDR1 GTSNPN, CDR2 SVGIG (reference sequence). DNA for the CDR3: TGTGCCTGGAGTCGACAGGACCGTGAGACCCAGTACTTC. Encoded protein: CAWSRQDRETQYF.

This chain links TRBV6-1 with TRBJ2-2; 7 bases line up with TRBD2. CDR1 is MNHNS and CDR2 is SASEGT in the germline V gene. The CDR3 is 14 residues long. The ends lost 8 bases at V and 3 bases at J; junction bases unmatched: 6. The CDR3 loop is CASRRSGDTGELFF. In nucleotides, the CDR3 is TGTGCCAGCCGGAGGAGCGGGGACACCGGGGAGCTGTTTTTT.

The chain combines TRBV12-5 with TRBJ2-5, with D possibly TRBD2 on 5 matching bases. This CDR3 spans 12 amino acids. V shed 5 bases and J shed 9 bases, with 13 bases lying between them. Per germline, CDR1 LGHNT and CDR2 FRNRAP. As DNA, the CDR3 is TGTGCTAGTGGTATAGAGGGTGGGGCCCAGTACTTC. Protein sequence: CASGIEGGAQYF.

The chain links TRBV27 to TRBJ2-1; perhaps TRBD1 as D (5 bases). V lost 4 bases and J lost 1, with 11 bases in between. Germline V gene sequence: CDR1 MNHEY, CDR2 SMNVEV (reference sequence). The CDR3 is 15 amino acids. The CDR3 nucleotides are TGTGCCAGCAGTTCGACAGCCCCTTCCTACAATGAGCAGTTCTTC. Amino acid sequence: CASSSTAPSYNEQFF.

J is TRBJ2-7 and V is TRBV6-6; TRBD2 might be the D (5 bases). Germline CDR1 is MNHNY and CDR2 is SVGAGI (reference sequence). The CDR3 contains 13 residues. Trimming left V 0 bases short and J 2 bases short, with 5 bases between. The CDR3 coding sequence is TGTGCCAGCAGTTACTCTAGCGCCTACGAGCAGTACTTC. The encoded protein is CASSYSSAYEQYF.

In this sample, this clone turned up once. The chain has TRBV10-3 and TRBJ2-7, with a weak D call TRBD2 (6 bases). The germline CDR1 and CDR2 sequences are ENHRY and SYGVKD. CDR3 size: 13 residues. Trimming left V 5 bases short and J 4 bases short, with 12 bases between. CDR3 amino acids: CAISRDSAYEQYF. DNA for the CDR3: TGTGCCATCAGTAGGGACTCCGCTTACGAGCAGTACTTC.

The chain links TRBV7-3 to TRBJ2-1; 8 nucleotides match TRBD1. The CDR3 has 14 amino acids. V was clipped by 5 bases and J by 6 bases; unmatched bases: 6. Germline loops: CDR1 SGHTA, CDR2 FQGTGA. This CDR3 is CASSHGQGSNEQFF. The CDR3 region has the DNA TGTGCCAGCAGCCACGGACAGGGTTCCAATGAGCAGTTCTTC.

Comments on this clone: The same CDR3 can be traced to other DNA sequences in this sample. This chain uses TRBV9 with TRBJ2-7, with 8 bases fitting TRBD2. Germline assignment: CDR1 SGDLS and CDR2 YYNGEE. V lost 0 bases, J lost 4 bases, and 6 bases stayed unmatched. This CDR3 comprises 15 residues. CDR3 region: CASSVEAGDSYEQYF. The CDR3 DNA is TGTGCCAGCAGCGTAGAAGCGGGAGATTCATACGAGCAGTACTTC.

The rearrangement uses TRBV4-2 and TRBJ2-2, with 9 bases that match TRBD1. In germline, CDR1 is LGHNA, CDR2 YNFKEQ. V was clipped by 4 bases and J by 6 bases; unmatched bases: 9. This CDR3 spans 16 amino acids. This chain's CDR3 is CASSLVGTGLAGELFF. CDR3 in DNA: TGTGCCAGCAGCCTGGTCGGGACAGGGTTAGCCGGGGAGCTGTTTTTT.

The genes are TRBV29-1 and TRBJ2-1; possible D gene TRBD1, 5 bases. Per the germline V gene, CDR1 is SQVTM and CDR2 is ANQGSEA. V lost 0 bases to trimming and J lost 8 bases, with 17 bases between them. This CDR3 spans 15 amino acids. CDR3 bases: TGCAGCGTTGAAGAATTTGGGGATAGGGGCGATGAGCAGTTCTTC. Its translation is CSVEEFGDRGDEQFF.

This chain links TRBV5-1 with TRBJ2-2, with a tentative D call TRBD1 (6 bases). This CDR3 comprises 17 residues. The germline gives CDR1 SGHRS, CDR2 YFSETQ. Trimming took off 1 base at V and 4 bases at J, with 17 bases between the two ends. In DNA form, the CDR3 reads TGCGCCAGCAGCTTGCCTTCCCCGGGACAAACCACCGGGGAGCTGTTTTTT. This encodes CASSLPSPGQTTGELFF.

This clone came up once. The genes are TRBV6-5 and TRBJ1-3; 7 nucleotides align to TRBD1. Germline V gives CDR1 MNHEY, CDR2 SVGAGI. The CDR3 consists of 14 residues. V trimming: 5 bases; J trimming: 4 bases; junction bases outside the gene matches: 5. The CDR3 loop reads CASSTTGWGNTIYF. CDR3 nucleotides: TGTGCCAGCAGTACGACAGGGTGGGGAAACACCATATATTTT.